The sequence of this TCR beta chain was determined in a study of shared clonotypes between healthy human individuals. As defined, naive CD8 cells were CD45RO-negative and positively selected for CCR7, with terminally differentiated effector memory CD45RA+ cells excluded. Regarding this clone: The antigen remains unidentified.

Study-wide points: Relative to memory subsets, naive subsets generally showed larger estimated richness. Across a handful of donors, naive CD4 shared about 5%, naive CD8 more than 3%, memory CD4 roughly 2.1%, memory CD8 0.4%.

Genomic DNA per cell subset filled all wells of several immunoSEQ plates. Sorted-subset replicate PCRs used approximately 190 ng of genomic DNA. This amount corresponded to about 30,000 T cell genomes. The data were produced by immunoSEQ multiplex PCR, yet TCRdb's version contains in-frame clones alone and is incomplete. The profile shows hundreds of thousands of clones, 90% to 95% of them singletons. The CDR3 totals 15 residues. Trimming took 3 bases from V and 4 from J; bases not matched to a gene: 6. Germline V gene data show CDR1 as MGHRA and CDR2 as YSYEKL. The rearrangement uses TRBV4-1 and TRBJ2-7; 10 bases match TRBD1. Sequencing was performed on naive CD8+ T cells sorted from blood. This TCR was sampled from a man aged 25-40 years in good health. The CDR3 loop is CASSQTGQGVYEQYF. DNA of the CDR3: TGCGCCAGCAGCCAGACAGGACAGGGGGTTTACGAGCAGTACTTC.